The T cell receptor beta chain under discussion was sequenced for a study of radiotherapy plus CTLA-4 blockade in lung cancer. A note on this clone: The target antigen is unknown.

General observations from the study: TCR clones originating in tumors grew in number in blood after radiotherapy plus ipilimumab.

Repertoires were generated with immunoSEQ multiplex PCR, while TCRdb's copy carries only in-frame clones and drops some. This table holds about 45,000 clones, approximately 79% found once. Germline-derived CDR1 and CDR2 are PRHDT and FYEKMQ (reference sequence). CDR3 length: 15 amino acids. Trimming pared 0 bases from V and 6 bases from J, leaving 14 bases between. Here the sequenced sample was peripheral blood, taken from a patient treated with radiotherapy plus ipilimumab. The origin of this receptor is a human donor with non-small cell lung cancer who had stable disease on radiotherapy plus ipilimumab. The chain joins TRBV13 to TRBJ1-2; maybe TRBD1 (5 bases). Here the CDR3 DNA reads TGTGCCAGCAGCTTAGGCCGGGGGGTGAAGCATGGCTACACCTTC. Its translation: CASSLGRGVKHGYTF.